The 18 T cell receptor beta chains reported below all come from one sample, sequenced in a study of early T cells in non-severe SARS-CoV-2 infection listed by TCRdb under 2021. To prepare the library, 5' RACE was applied. For sequencing, a NextSeq 500 was employed. The public reads were reanalyzed by TCRdb: fastp trimming at Q25, MiXCR alignment, in-frame beta chains only. Every distinct CDR3 protein forms one entry, paired with its most common genes and DNA. The sample records some 38,000 distinct CDR3 sequences, about 5% of which are singletons. In total, the top ten clones hold around 15% of the sample. The sequenced sample was whole blood. Receptor source: an adult who was a healthcare worker with PCR-confirmed SARS-CoV-2 infection or an uninfected control (not recorded which).

This clonotype was seen many times. The gene calls are TRBV4-1 and TRBJ2-7; the match to TRBD2 covers 7 bases. V gave up 3 bases and J gave up 5 bases; unmatched junction bases: 7. The V gene's germline CDR1 is MGHRA and CDR2 YSYEKL. CDR3 length: 14 residues. CDR3 in amino acids: CASSHLAGHDEQYF. CDR3 bases: TGCGCCAGCAGCCACTTAGCGGGCCATGACGAGCAGTACTTC.

This clonotype was seen repeatedly, ten times or more. The chain uses TRBV10-1 and TRBJ1-1; unclear D gene. Trimming stripped 0 bases from V and 4 bases from J, with 6 bases between. Germline CDR1 is WNHNN and CDR2 is SYGVQD (reference sequence). This CDR3 spans 13 amino acids. CDR3 protein: CASSESTGTEAFF. The CDR3 region has the DNA TGCGCCAGCAGTGAGTCGACTGGCACTGAAGCTTTCTTT.

This clonotype was seen many times. V is TRBV5-1 and J is TRBJ2-1; 9 bases match TRBD2. The CDR3 consists of 14 residues. Germline-derived CDR1 and CDR2 are SGHRS and YFSETQ. After removal of 0 bases from V and 5 bases from J, the junction contained 0 bases not matched to a gene. CDR3 sequence reads: CASSLGLADNEQFF. CDR3 bases: TGCGCCAGCAGCTTGGGACTAGCGGACAATGAGCAGTTCTTC.

This clonotype was seen many times. The V gene is TRBV29-1, the J gene TRBJ1-1; possible D gene TRBD1, 6 bases. V lost 7 bases to trimming and J lost 6 bases, with 18 bases between them. CDR1 is SQVTM, CDR2 ANQGSEA, per germline. The CDR3 spans 13 residues. CDR3 sequence: CSAGGRGGPEAFF. The CDR3 bases are TGCAGCGCCGGTGGGAGAGGGGGGCCTGAAGCTTTCTTT. The full variable domain, in which reference TRBV29-1 and TRBJ1-1 provide the parts outside the CDR3, is SAVISQKPSRDICQRGTSLTIQCQVDSQVTMMFWYRQQPGQSLTLIATANQGSEATYESGFVIDKFPISRPNLTFSTLTVSNMSPEDSSIYLCSAGGRGGPEAFFGQGTRLTVV.

In its sample, this clonotype was seen many times. This rearrangement joins TRBV10-2 to TRBJ2-7; maybe TRBD2 (5 bases). Trimming shortened V by 1 base and J by 6 bases, and 13 bases separated the two germline ends. The germline V gene has CDR1 WSHSY and CDR2 SAAADI. This CDR3 comprises 14 residues. The CDR3 nucleotides read TGCGCCAGCAGTGAGTTAGGACTCCAAGCCGAGCAGTACTTC. As protein: CASSELGLQAEQYF.

This chain joins TRBV12-3 or TRBV12-4 and TRBJ2-5, with 8 bases fitting TRBD2. Unmatched junction bases numbered 8, after V lost 4 bases and J lost 7 bases. The CDR3 extends over 14 amino acids. In nucleotides, the CDR3 is TGTGCCAGCAGTTCCGAGCGGGGGCCGGGGACCCAGTACTTC. It is translated as CASSSERGPGTQYF.

This clonotype appeared many times. V usage is TRBV5-1 and J usage is TRBJ1-5; 9 bases line up with TRBD1. V was clipped by 4 bases and J by 4 bases; unmatched bases: 6. The CDR3 covers 15 residues. Germline CDR1 and CDR2: SGHRS and YFSETQ. The CDR3 sequence: CASSIGTGPNQPQHF. The CDR3 nucleotides are TGCGCCAGCAGCATAGGGACAGGGCCTAATCAGCCCCAGCATTTT. Complete variable domain (other parts from reference TRBV5-1 and TRBJ1-5): KAGVTQTPRYLIKTRGQQVTLSCSPISGHRSVSWYQQTPGQGLQFLFEYFSETQRNKGNFPGRFSGRQFSNSRSEMNVSTLELGDSALYLCASSIGTGPNQPQHFGDGTRLSIL.

This clonotype has a count of ten or more. This rearrangement joins TRBV20-1 to TRBJ1-5, with 7 positions matching TRBD1. V lost 6 bases to trimming and J lost 0 bases; unmatched junction nucleotides: 8. The germline V gene encodes CDR1 DFQATT and CDR2 SNEGSKA (reference sequence). This CDR3 contains 15 residues. Written as DNA, the CDR3 is TGCAGTGCCTTCCCGGGACAGACTAGCAATCAGCCCCAGCATTTT. The encoded protein is CSAFPGQTSNQPQHF.

This clonotype was detected ten times or more. The chain is built from TRBV27 and TRBJ2-3; D is possibly TRBD2 (6 bases). Trimming cost V 3 bases and J 1 base, with 14 bases left between them. This CDR3 comprises 16 residues. Germline values: CDR1 MNHEY, CDR2 SMNVEV (reference sequence). CDR3 in amino acids: CASSLAAGLRTDTQYF. The CDR3 coding sequence is TGTGCCAGCAGTTTGGCCGCGGGGCTGCGCACAGATACGCAGTATTTT.

This clonotype was detected ten times or more. The CDR3 loop is CASTGQGWGEQFF. In DNA, the CDR3 is TGTGCCAGTACCGGACAGGGATGGGGTGAGCAGTTCTTC. The rearrangement uses TRBV19 and TRBJ2-1; 8 nucleotides match TRBD1. The germline V gene encodes CDR1 LNHDA and CDR2 SQIVND (reference sequence). The CDR3 covers 13 residues. After removal of 7 bases from V and 9 bases from J, the junction contained 8 bases not matched to a gene.

This clonotype is deemed medium-sized. The chain carries TRBV12-3 or TRBV12-4 and TRBJ1-1; D may be TRBD1 (5 bases). The CDR3 runs to 11 residues. Trimming left V 6 bases short and J 5 bases short, with 7 bases between. The CDR3, as DNA: TGTGCCAGCAGCGACAGAACTGAAGCTTTCTTT. This encodes CASSDRTEAFF.

This clonotype was seen a few times. The rearrangement uses TRBV18 and TRBJ1-1, with 7 bases that match TRBD1. J gave up 4 bases and V 0 bases, and 5 bases lay outside the gene matches. Germline CDR1 reads KGHSH; CDR2 reads LQKENI. The CDR3 contains 15 residues. The CDR3 region has the DNA TGTGCCAGCTCACCACCAGCTCAGGGGGGCACTGAAGCTTTCTTT. This translates into CASSPPAQGGTEAFF.

In its sample, this clonotype was seen many times. CDR3 region: CASSARTSGPLKETQYF. The CDR3 coding sequence is TGTGCCAGCAGCGCCCGGACTAGCGGACCACTTAAAGAGACCCAGTACTTC. The chain uses TRBV7-6 and TRBJ2-5; 10 positions agree with TRBD2. The germline V gene has CDR1 SGHVS and CDR2 FNYEAQ. The CDR3 contains 17 residues. V lost 5 bases, J lost 3 bases, and 12 bases stayed unmatched.

This clonotype was seen ten or more times. The genes are TRBV6-1 and TRBJ2-7, with D unresolved. V lost 8 bases and J lost 3, with 14 bases in between. The CDR3 sequence is 13 residues long. Germline lookup yields CDR1 MNHNS and CDR2 SASEGT. As DNA, the CDR3 is TGTGCCAGCTGGTCACAGTTTATCTACGAGCAGTACTTC. This codes for CASWSQFIYEQYF.

This clonotype was detected many times. The chain carries TRBV7-6 and TRBJ1-1; TRBD1 might be the D (5 bases). The CDR3 is made up of 15 amino acids. Germline CDR1 and CDR2: SGHVS and FNYEAQ. The V end was cut by 5 bases, the J end by 1 base, with 14 bases between. CDR3 region: CASSPLKGENTEAFF. In DNA, the CDR3 is TGTGCCAGCAGCCCCCTTAAAGGGGAGAACACTGAAGCTTTCTTT.

V is TRBV6-2 or TRBV6-3 and J is TRBJ1-1; D remains ambiguous. Deletions cut 7 bases from V and 4 bases from J, with 19 bases between. Germline V gives CDR1 MNHEY, CDR2 SVGEGT. The length of the CDR3 is 15 residues. CDR3 loop: CASTLRVFAGTEAFF. CDR3 nucleotides: TGTGCCAGCACCCTCCGCGTGTTTGCGGGCACTGAAGCTTTCTTT.

V usage is TRBV3-1 and J usage is TRBJ2-5, with a tentative D call TRBD2 (7 bases). The germline gives CDR1 LGHDT, CDR2 YNNKEL (reference sequence). Deletions cut 4 bases from V and 1 base from J, with 10 bases between. CDR3 length equals 14 residues. CDR3 region: CASSPRGRQETQYF. CDR3 coding DNA: TGTGCCAGCAGCCCGCGGGGGCGCCAAGAGACCCAGTACTTC.

This clonotype turned up a few times. The chain carries TRBV4-1 and TRBJ2-2; TRBD2 agrees at 9 bases. V lost 5 bases and J lost 3; bases outside the gene matches: 13. Germline V gene sequence: CDR1 MGHRA, CDR2 YSYEKL. The CDR3 length is 18 residues. The chain's CDR3 is CASSAQTLAGAYTGELFF. The CDR3 DNA is TGCGCCAGCAGCGCCCAGACTTTAGCGGGGGCCTACACCGGGGAGCTGTTTTTT.